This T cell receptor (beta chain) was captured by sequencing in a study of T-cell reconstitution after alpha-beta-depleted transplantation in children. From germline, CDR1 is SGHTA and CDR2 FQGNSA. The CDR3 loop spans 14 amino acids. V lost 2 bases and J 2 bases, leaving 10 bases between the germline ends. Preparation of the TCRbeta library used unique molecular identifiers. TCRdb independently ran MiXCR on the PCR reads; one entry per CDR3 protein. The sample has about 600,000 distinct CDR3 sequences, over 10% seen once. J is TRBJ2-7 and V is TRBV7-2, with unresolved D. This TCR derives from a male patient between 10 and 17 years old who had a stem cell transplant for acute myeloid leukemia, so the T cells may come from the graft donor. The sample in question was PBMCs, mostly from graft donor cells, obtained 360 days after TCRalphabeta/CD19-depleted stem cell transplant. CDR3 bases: TGTGCCAGCAGCTTATACAGCCTAACCTACGAGCAGTACTTC. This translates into CASSLYSLTYEQYF.